What follows are 7 T cell receptor beta chains derived from one specimen sequenced in a study of beta chain features in type 1 diabetes. Study-wide results and caveats: The study found moderately but significantly shorter TCRB CDR3s in all four CD4+ subsets of Type 1 diabetes patients.

Their antigens remain unidentified. Sequencing targeted expressed TCRB transcripts, as all isolated RNA had been reverse transcribed. The assay was immunoSEQ multiplex PCR, and TCRdb's table has in-frame clones only and misses some. The table lists 300,000 to 400,000 clones, around 10% of them singletons. The sequenced sample consisted of central memory CD4+ T cells from blood. Source of these receptors: a man aged 25-45 years with type 1 diabetes.

On this clone itself: Other DNA sequences of this sample code for an identical CDR3. The chain couples TRBV4-1 to TRBJ2-2, with D tentatively TRBD1 (6 bases). The germline V gene has CDR1 MGHRA and CDR2 YSYEKL. V was shortened by 7 bases and J by 7 bases, with 10 bases between the two germline ends. The CDR3 is made up of 12 amino acids. The CDR3 bases are TGCGCCAGCAACAGGGATAACGGGGAGCTGTTTTTT. This sequence encodes CASNRDNGELFF.

J is TRBJ2-7 and V is TRBV5-4, with 7 bases matching TRBD1. J gave up 4 bases and V 2 bases, and 12 bases lay outside the gene matches. The CDR3 length is 16 residues. Germline V gene lookup returns CDR1 SGHNT and CDR2 YYREEE (reference sequence). Written as DNA, the CDR3 is TGTGCCAGCAGCTTTCGACACGGGACAGCTAATTACGAGCAGTACTTC. This codes for CASSFRHGTANYEQYF.

The table lists this clone with many counts. The genes are TRBV18 and TRBJ2-2; no clear D. V was cut by 3 bases and J by 6 bases, with 5 bases left in between. The CDR3 runs to 12 residues. CDR1 and CDR2 from the germline V gene are KGHSH and LQKENI. This CDR3 reads CASSPAPGELFF. DNA for the CDR3: TGTGCCAGCTCACCTGCCCCCGGGGAGCTGTTTTTT.

CDR3 coding DNA: TGTGCCAGCAGCAACGGACAGAACTACGAGCAGTACTTC. It encodes CASSNGQNYEQYF. The rearrangement links TRBV7-2 to TRBJ2-7; tentative D call: TRBD1 (6 bases). The germline CDR1 and CDR2 sequences are SGHTA and FQGNSA. The CDR3 length is 13 residues. V lost 5 bases to trimming and J lost 3 bases, with 11 bases between them.

The table lists this clone with a few counts. This sequence joins TRBV29-1 and TRBJ2-3, with D maybe TRBD2 (5 bases). The CDR3 is made up of 14 amino acids. CDR1 SQVTM and CDR2 ANQGSEA come from the germline V gene. The V end lost 3 bases, the J end lost 4 bases, and 14 bases lay between the germline ends. The CDR3 nucleotides are TGCAGCGTTGATGGTTCCCCGGGGTCAGATACGCAGTATTTT. It codes for CSVDGSPGSDTQYF.

This chain links TRBV30 with TRBJ1-4; TRBD1 matches at 9 bases. V dropped 3 bases and J dropped 8; count of bases not matched to a gene: 10. Looked up from germline, CDR1 is GTSNPN and CDR2 is SVGIG (reference sequence). This CDR3 has 15 residues. CDR3 nucleotide sequence: TGTGCCTGGAGGACCCAGGGACAGGGAAGCGAAAAACTGTTTTTT. Translated, it gives CAWRTQGQGSEKLFF.

The rearrangement uses TRBV5-1 and TRBJ2-7, with D perhaps TRBD1 (6 bases). The germline V and J ends were trimmed by 5 bases and 3 bases, with 21 bases remaining between them. CDR1 is SGHRS, CDR2 YFSETQ, per germline. There are 16 residues in the CDR3. The CDR3 spells CASSPSRGSPNYEQYF. CDR3 nucleotide sequence: TGCGCCAGCAGTCCATCTAGGGGGTCTCCGAACTACGAGCAGTACTTC.